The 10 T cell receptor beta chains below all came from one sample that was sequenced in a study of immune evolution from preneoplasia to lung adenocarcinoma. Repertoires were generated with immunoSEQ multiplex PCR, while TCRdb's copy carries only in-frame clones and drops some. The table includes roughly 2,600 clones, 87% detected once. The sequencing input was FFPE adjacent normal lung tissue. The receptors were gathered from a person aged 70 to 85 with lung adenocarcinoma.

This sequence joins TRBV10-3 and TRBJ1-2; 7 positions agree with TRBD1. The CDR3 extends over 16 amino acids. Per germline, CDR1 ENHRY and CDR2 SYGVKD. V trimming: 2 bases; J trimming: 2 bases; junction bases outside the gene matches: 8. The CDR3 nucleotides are TGTGCCATCAGTGAGACGGGTGGGGGACAGAACTATGGCTACACCTTC. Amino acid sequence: CAISETGGGQNYGYTF.

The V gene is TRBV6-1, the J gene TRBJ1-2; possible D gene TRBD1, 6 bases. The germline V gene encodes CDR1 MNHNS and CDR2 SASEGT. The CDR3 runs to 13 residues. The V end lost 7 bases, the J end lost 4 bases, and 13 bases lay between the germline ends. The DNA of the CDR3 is TGTGCCAGCATCCCCGACAGGTTCTATGGCTACACCTTC. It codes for CASIPDRFYGYTF.

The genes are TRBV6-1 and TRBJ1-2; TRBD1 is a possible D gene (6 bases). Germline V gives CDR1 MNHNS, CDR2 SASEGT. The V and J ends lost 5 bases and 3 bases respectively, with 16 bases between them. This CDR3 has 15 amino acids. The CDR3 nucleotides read TGTGCCAGCAGTCGGGGGCCTCCAAGGGACTATGGCTACACCTTC. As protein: CASSRGPPRDYGYTF.

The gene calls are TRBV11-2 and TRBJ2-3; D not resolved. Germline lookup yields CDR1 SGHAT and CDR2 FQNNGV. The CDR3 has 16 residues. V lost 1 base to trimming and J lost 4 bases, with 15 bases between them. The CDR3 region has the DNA TGTGCCAGCAGCTTAGGAGGCCTAATCTCCGCAGATACGCAGTATTTT. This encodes CASSLGGLISADTQYF.

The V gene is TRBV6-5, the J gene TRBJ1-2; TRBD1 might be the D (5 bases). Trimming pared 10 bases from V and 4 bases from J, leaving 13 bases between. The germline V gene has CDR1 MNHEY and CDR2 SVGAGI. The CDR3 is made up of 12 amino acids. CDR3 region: CATSRGSYGYTF. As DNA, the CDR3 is TGTGCCACCTCGAGGGGATCCTATGGCTACACCTTC.

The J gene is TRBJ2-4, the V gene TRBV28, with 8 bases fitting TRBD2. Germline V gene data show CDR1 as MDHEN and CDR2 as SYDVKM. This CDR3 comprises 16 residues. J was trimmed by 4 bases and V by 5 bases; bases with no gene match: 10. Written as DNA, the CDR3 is TGTGCCAGCAGTCCCCGGGAGGGGCGGGGGAAAAACATTCAGTACTTC. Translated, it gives CASSPREGRGKNIQYF.

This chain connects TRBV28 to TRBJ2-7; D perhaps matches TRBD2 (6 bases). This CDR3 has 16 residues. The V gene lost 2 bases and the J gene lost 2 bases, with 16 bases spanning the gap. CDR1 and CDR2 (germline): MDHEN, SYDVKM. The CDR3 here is CASSLGWGLGAYEQYF. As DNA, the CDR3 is TGTGCCAGCAGTTTAGGGTGGGGACTGGGCGCCTACGAGCAGTACTTC. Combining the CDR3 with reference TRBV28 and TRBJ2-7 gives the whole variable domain DVKVTQSSRYLVKRTGEKVFLECVQDMDHENMFWYRQDPGLGLRLIYFSYDVKMKEKGDIPEGYSVSREKKERFSLILESASTNQTSMYLCASSLGWGLGAYEQYFGPGTRLTVT.

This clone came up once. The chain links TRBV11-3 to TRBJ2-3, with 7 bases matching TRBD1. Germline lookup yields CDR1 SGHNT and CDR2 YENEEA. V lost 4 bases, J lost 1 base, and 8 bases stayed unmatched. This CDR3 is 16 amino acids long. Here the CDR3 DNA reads TGTGCCAGCAGCTCGGGACAGCCGGTAGGCACAGATACGCAGTATTTT. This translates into CASSSGQPVGTDTQYF. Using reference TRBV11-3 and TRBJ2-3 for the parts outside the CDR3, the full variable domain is EAGVVQSPRYKIIEKKQPVAFWCNPISGHNTLYWYLQNLGQGPELLIRYENEEAVDDSQLPKDRFSAERLKGVDSTLKIQPAELGDSAVYLCASSSGQPVGTDTQYFGPGTRLTVL.

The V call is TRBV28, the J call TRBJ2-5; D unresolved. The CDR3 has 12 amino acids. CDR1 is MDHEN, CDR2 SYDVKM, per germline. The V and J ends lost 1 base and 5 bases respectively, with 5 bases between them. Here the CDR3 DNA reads TGTGCCAGCAGTTTATTTTTGGAGACCCAGTACTTC. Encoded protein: CASSLFLETQYF.

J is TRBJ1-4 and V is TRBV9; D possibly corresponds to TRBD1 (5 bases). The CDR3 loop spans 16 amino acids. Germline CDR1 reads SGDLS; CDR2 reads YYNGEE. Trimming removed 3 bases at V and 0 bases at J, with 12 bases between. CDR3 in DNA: TGTGCCAGCAGCGACGGGACGGTAGCAACTAATGAAAAACTGTTTTTT. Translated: CASSDGTVATNEKLFF.